The next 11 T cell receptor beta chains were all read from a single sample in a study of blood T cells in healthy people across ages. A second about 6 to 12 cycle PCR used barcoded and J-beta primers. Using its own MiXCR run on the 5' RACE reads, TCRdb lists one record per CDR3 protein. The table shows about 900,000 distinct CDR3 sequences, with about 48% occurring only once. The sequencing sample was made of blood. The receptors stem from a man aged 30 to 39 in good health.

This clonotype was seen only a few times. The V gene is TRBV12-3 or TRBV12-4, the J gene TRBJ2-3, with D possibly matching TRBD1 (6 bases). The CDR3 is 16 amino acids. Trimming left V 5 bases short and J 0 bases short, with 15 bases between. The CDR3 DNA sequence: TGTGCCAGCAGTCCAACGGACAGTTTTAGCACAGATACGCAGTATTTT. It codes for CASSPTDSFSTDTQYF.

In this sample, this clonotype turned up a few times. V is TRBV6-5 and J is TRBJ2-3; TRBD1 aligns across 7 bases. Trimming took 2 bases from V and 4 from J; bases not matched to a gene: 3. This CDR3 region has 14 residues. The germline CDR1 and CDR2 sequences are MNHEY and SVGAGI. The CDR3 sequence: CASSYRGPPDTQYF. CDR3 coding DNA: TGTGCCAGCAGTTACAGGGGGCCCCCAGATACGCAGTATTTT.

With respect to this clonotype: Germline and junction disagree at one end, which may indicate a read error. This rearrangement joins TRBV7-2 to TRBJ2-3; TRBD2 might be the D (5 bases). Germline CDR1 reads SGHTA; CDR2 reads FQGNSA. The CDR3 contains 16 residues. Here the CDR3 reads CASSFARTALTDTQSF. CDR3 bases: TGTGCCAGCAGCTTCGCGCGGACTGCCCTCACAGATACGCAGTCTTTT.

This clonotype has only a few counts. J is TRBJ2-5 and V is TRBV4-3; the D gene is possibly TRBD2 (7 bases). Trimming removed 2 bases at V and 5 bases at J, with 12 bases between. This CDR3 contains 14 residues. In germline, CDR1 is LGHNA, CDR2 YSLEER. CDR3 bases: TGCGCCAGCAGCCAAAGGGGGGGGCGGGAGACCCAGTACTTC. This translates into CASSQRGGRETQYF.

The gene calls are TRBV7-8 and TRBJ2-1; D tentatively fits TRBD1 or TRBD2 (5 bases each). This CDR3 has 14 amino acids. The germline V gene encodes CDR1 SGHVS and CDR2 FQNEAQ. V lost 4 bases and J 6 bases, leaving 13 bases between the germline ends. CDR3 coding DNA: TGTGCCAGCAGCTCCACGCCCGGGACCAATGAGCAGTTCTTC. Residues: CASSSTPGTNEQFF.

This clonotype was counted only a few times. This chain uses TRBV4-3 with TRBJ1-1, with D hard to call. Per germline, CDR1 LGHNA and CDR2 YSLEER. Trimming shortened V by 5 bases and J by 1 base, and 11 bases separated the two germline ends. The CDR3 totals 14 residues. CDR3 in amino acids: CASSFSAGNTEAFF. CDR3 nucleotides: TGCGCCAGCAGCTTTTCAGCGGGGAACACTGAAGCTTTCTTT.

This clonotype was counted between two and nine times. This rearrangement joins TRBV7-2 to TRBJ2-1; 9 bases are a match to TRBD2. Losses at the gene ends were 6 bases for V and 7 bases for J; bases not matched to a gene: 13. This CDR3 region has 16 residues. CDR1 SGHTA and CDR2 FQGNSA come from the germline V gene. The CDR3 region has the DNA TGTGCCAGCAGTTATAGCGGGGGCGGGGGTGGGAATGAGCAGTTCTTC. It yields the protein CASSYSGGGGGNEQFF.

This clonotype was seen only once. The chain couples TRBV20-1 to TRBJ2-5; D is unclear. Germline V gives CDR1 DFQATT, CDR2 SNEGSKA (reference sequence). This CDR3 has 13 residues. Trimming shortened V by 5 bases and J by 5 bases, and 15 bases separated the two germline ends. This CDR3 is CSAYRTLTETQYF. The DNA for the CDR3 is TGCAGTGCTTATAGGACCCTGACGGAGACCCAGTACTTC.

This clonotype has more than one count but fewer than ten. V and J are TRBV29-1 and TRBJ1-2, with a possible D match to TRBD1 (6 bases). Trimming removed 8 bases at V and 0 bases at J, with 16 bases between. The CDR3 is 14 residues long. The germline V gene encodes CDR1 SQVTM and CDR2 ANQGSEA. CDR3 amino acids: CSFTTGLANYGYTF. CDR3 DNA sequence: TGCAGCTTCACCACAGGGTTAGCTAACTATGGCTACACCTTC.

CDR3 DNA: TGCAGCGTTGACGGGGACAGCATGAACACTGAAGCTTTCTTT. Encoded protein: CSVDGDSMNTEAFF. The chain uses TRBV29-1 and TRBJ1-1, with 7 bases identical to TRBD1. CDR3 length equals 14 residues. Germline V CDR1 and CDR2: SQVTM, ANQGSEA. The trim removed 3 bases at V and 0 bases at J, leaving 4 bases unmatched.

This chain links TRBV10-3 with TRBJ2-3; weak D call: TRBD2 (5 bases). The V end was cut by 8 bases, the J end by 2 bases, with 17 bases between. This CDR3 is 15 amino acids long. Per germline, CDR1 ENHRY and CDR2 SYGVKD. The CDR3 is CAIHSGVSHTDTQYF. In DNA, the CDR3 is TGTGCCATCCACAGCGGAGTATCACACACAGATACGCAGTATTTT.